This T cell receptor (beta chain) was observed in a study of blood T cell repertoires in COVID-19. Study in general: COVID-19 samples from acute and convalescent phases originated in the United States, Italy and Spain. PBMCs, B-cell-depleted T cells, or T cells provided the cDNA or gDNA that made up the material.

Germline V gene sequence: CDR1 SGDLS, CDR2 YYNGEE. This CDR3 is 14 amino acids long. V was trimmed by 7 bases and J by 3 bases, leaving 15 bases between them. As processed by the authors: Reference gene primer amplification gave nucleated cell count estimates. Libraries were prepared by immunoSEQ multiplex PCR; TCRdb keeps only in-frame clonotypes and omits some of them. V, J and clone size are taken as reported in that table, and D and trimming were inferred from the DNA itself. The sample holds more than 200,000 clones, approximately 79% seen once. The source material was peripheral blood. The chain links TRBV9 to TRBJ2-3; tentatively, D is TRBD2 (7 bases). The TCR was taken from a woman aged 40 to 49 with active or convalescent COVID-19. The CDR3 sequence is CASPGAGATDTQYF. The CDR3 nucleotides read TGTGCCAGCCCGGGGGCGGGGGCGACAGATACGCAGTATTTT.